This T cell receptor beta chain was identified in a study of blood T cell repertoires in COVID-19 (dated by TCRdb to about 2020). Regarding the complete study: The collaborator samples originated in the United States, Italy and Spain and spanned the acute and convalescent phases of COVID-19. The material from the prospective study consisted of cDNA or gDNA derived from T cells, B-cell-depleted T cells, or PBMCs. Subjects who had been exposed to COVID-19, were actively infected with it, or had recovered from it provided the deeply sampled blood TCRbeta repertoires that made up the dataset. A freely available public database, intended as a resource for researchers studying the immune response to SARS-CoV-2, is where the repertoires were released. The samples were drawn from two sources: the first 160 participants of the ongoing ImmuneRACE study, and over 950 subjects contributed by 6 global collaborators. Nearly every sample came with metadata listing a de-identified subject ID, COVID-19 status, age in years and sex. Where available, HLA class I and class II types were obtained from metadata supplied by the sample provider rather than from assay-based typing. Overall results and qualifications from the work: Clinical and demographic metadata were provided uncurated, with the amount varying by source and participant.

The immunoSEQ Assay, a bias-controlled multiplex PCR, was used to amplify TCRbeta CDR3 regions from genomic DNA. Per the original workflow: The number of nucleated cells in each sample was estimated by amplification of reference gene primers within the assay. To quantify the absolute abundance of each unique TCRbeta CDR3 rearrangement, sequence reads were collapsed and filtered. For each sample, productive Simpson clonality was calculated as the square root of Simpson's diversity index over productive rearrangements. Imported from immuneACCESS, the table was reduced by TCRdb to in-frame sequences with V and J called. These copies leave out some clones; in studies compared against another copy, an unresolved V gene accounts for under half, and the cause of the remainder is not known. V, J and clone size derive from that table, while D and trimming were established from the DNA sequence. In all, the sample holds about 490,000 clones, and 70% to 90% of those were seen once. The top ten hold approximately 3.2% of the sample.

The germline V gene encodes CDR1 SGHTA and CDR2 FQGTGA. The germline V and J ends show losses of 4 bases and 6 bases respectively, and no gene match explains 9 bases of the junction. The CDR3 has 16 amino acids, counting the end cysteine and phenylalanine. The DNA shown is the 48-base CDR3, in frame from base 1. Comments on this clone: It has no known antigen specificity. No per-base quality is available; no much larger clone lies one base away.

Collaborating institutions collected whole blood in K2EDTA tubes following their own protocols. Collaborator samples were shipped for TCRbeta analysis as frozen whole blood, isolated PBMCs, or DNA extracted from either sample type. The TCR was taken from a human donor in a cohort sampled during active COVID-19. The specimen sequenced was peripheral blood. The chain is made from TRBV7-3 and TRBJ2-2; 9 central bases correspond to TRBD1. The CDR3 protein is CASSYLGTGNSGELFF. The DNA sequence is given as TGTGCCAGCAGCTACCTTGGGACAGGGAATTCCGGGGAGCTGTTTTTT.